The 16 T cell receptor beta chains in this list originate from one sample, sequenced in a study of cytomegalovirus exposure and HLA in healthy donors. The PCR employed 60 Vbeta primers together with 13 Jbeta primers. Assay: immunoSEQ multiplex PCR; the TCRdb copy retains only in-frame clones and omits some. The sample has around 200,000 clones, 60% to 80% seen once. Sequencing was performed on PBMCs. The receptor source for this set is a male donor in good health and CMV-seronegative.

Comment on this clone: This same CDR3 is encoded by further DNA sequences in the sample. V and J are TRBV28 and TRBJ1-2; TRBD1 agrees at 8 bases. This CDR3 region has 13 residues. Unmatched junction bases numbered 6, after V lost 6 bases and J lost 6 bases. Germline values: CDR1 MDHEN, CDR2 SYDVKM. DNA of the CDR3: TGTGCCAGCAGGGTCGGACAGGGCGATGGCTACACCTTC. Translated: CASRVGQGDGYTF.

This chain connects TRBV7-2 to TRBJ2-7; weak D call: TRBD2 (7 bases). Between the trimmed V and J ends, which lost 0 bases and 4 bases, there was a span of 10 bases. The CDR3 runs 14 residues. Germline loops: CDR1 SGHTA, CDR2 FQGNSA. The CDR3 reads CASSLAGGQYEQYF. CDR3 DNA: TGTGCCAGCAGCTTAGCGGGGGGGCAGTACGAGCAGTACTTC.

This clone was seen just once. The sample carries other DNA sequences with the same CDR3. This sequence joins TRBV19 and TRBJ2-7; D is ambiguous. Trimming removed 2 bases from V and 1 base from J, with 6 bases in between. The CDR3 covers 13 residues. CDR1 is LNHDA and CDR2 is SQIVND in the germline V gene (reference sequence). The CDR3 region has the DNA TGTGCCAGTAGTATATCCGTATCCTACGAGCAGTACTTC. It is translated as CASSISVSYEQYF.

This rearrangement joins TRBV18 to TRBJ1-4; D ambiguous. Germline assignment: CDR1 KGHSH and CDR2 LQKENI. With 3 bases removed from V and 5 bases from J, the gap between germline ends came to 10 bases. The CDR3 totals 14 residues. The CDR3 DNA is TGTGCCAGCTCACCTGCTATTCTCAATGAAAAACTGTTTTTT. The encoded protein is CASSPAILNEKLFF.

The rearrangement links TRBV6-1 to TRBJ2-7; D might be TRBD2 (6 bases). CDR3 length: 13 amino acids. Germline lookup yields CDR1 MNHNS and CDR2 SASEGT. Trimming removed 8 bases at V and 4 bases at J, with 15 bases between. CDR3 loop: CASGEGTEYEQYF. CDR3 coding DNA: TGTGCCAGCGGCGAAGGGACTGAATACGAGCAGTACTTC.

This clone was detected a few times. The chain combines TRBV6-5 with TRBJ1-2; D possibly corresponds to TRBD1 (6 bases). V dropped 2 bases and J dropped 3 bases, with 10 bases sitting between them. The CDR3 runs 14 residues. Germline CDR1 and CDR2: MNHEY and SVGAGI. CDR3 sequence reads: CASSYGNRDYGYTF. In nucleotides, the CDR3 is TGTGCCAGCAGTTACGGAAACAGGGACTATGGCTACACCTTC.

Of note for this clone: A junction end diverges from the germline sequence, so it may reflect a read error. The CDR3 bases are TGTGCCAGCAGTCCGGACAGGGTACTTGGCCACACCTTC. The encoded protein is CASSPDRVLGHTF. The chain is built from TRBV5-8 and TRBJ1-2; TRBD1 matches 8 bases. The CDR3 loop spans 13 amino acids. Looked up from germline, CDR1 is SGHTS and CDR2 is YDEGEE. The whole variable domain, filled in from reference TRBV5-8 and TRBJ1-2, reads EAGVTQSPTHLIKTRGQQATLRCSPISGHTSVYWYQQALGLGLQFLLWYDEGEERNRGNFPPRFSGRQFPNYSSELNVNALELEDSALYLCASSPDRVLGHTFGSGTRLTVV.

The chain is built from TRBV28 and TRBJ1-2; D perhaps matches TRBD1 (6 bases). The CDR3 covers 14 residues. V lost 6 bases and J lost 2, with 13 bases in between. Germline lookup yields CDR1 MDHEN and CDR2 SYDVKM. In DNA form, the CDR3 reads TGTGCCAGCAGCTGGACAGAACCCAACTATGGCTACACCTTC. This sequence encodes CASSWTEPNYGYTF.

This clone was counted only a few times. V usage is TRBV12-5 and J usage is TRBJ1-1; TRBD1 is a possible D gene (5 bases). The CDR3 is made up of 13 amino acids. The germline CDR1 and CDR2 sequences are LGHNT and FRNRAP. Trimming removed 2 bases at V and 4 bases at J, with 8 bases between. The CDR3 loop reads CASGLLGGTEAFF. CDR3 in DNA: TGTGCTAGTGGTTTGCTGGGGGGCACTGAAGCTTTCTTT.

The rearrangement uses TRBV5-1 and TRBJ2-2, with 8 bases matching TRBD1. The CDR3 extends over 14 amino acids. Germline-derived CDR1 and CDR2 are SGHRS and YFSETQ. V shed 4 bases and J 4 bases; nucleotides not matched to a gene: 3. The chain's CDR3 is CASSRDRGTGELFF. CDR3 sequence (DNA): TGCGCCAGCAGCCGAGACAGGGGCACCGGGGAGCTGTTTTTT.

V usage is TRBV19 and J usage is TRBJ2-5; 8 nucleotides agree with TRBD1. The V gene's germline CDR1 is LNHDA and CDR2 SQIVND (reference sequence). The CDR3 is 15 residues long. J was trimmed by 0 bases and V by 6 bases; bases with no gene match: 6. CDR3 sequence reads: CASSWGQAHQETQYF. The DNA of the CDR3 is TGTGCCAGTAGCTGGGGACAGGCGCACCAAGAGACCCAGTACTTC.

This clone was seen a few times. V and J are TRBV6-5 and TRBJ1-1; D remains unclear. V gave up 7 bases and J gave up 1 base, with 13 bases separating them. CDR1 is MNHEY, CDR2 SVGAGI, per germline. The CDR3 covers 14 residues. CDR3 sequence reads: CASTSPRENTEAFF. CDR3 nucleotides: TGTGCCAGCACTTCCCCCCGAGAGAACACTGAAGCTTTCTTT.

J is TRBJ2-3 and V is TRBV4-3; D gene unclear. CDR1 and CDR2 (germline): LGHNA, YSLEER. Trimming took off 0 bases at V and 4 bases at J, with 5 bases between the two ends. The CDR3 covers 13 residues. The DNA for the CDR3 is TGCGCCAGCAGCCAAGATTTCGCAGATACGCAGTATTTT. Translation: CASSQDFADTQYF.

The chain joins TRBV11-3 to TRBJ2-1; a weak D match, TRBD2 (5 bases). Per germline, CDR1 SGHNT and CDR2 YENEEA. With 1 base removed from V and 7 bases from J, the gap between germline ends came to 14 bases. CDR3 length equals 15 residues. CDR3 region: CASSLGGPRENEQFF. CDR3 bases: TGTGCCAGCAGCTTAGGTGGCCCTCGGGAAAATGAGCAGTTCTTC.

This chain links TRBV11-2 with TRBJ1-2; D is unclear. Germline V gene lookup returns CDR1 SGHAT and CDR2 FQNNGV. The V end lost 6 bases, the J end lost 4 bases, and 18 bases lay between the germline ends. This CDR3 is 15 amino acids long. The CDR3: CASSLSRNYIYGYTF. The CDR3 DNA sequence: TGTGCCAGCAGTCTTAGCCGGAACTACATCTATGGCTACACCTTC.

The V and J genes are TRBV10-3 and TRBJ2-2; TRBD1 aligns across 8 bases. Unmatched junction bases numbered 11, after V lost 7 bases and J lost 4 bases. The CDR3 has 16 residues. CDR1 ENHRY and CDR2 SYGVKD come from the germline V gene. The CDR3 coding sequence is TGTGCCATCAAGCTACATCAGGGGGCCGGCACCGGGGAGCTGTTTTTT. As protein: CAIKLHQGAGTGELFF.